Below, 10 T cell receptor beta chains from the same sample are listed, as sequenced in a study of blood T cells in healthy people across ages. Primed by a sample-barcoded 5' primer and a J-beta primer mix, a second PCR proceeded for 7 to 11 cycles. TCRdb ran MiXCR on the 5' RACE reads and lists one entry per CDR3 protein. The sample shows roughly 560,000 distinct CDR3 sequences, nearly 25% of them seen only once. The same sample was also used in a study of T cells of mothers and their children.

Sequences were obtained from blood. The receptors were sampled from a boy younger than 18 in good health.

This clonotype showed up just a few times. V is TRBV6-2 or TRBV6-3 and J is TRBJ2-1; D could derive from TRBD1 or TRBD2 (5 bases each). Germline CDR1 and CDR2: MNHEY and SVGEGT. The CDR3 is 10 amino acids. Deletions cut 6 bases from V and 9 bases from J, with 6 bases between. CDR3 sequence (DNA): TGTGCCAGCAGGGGGGTTGAGCAGTTCTTC. This encodes CASRGVEQFF.

V usage is TRBV28 and J usage is TRBJ1-1; D gene ambiguous. Germline V gives CDR1 MDHEN, CDR2 SYDVKM. The CDR3 contains 14 residues. The V gene lost 7 bases and the J gene lost 7 bases, with 19 bases spanning the gap. CDR3 sequence: CASIWAPTGGEAFF. As DNA, the CDR3 is TGTGCCAGCATATGGGCCCCGACCGGCGGTGAAGCTTTCTTT. Variable domain in full (rest from reference TRBV28 and TRBJ1-1): DVKVTQSSRYLVKRTGEKVFLECVQDMDHENMFWYRQDPGLGLRLIYFSYDVKMKEKGDIPEGYSVSREKKERFSLILESASTNQTSMYLCASIWAPTGGEAFFGQGTRLTVV.

This clonotype was detected a few times. The genes are TRBV10-3 and TRBJ2-3; 11 nucleotides match TRBD2. CDR1 ENHRY and CDR2 SYGVKD come from the germline V gene. V trimming: 6 bases; J trimming: 4 bases; junction bases outside the gene matches: 9. The CDR3 spans 16 residues. Here the CDR3 DNA reads TGTGCCATCAGCCAAAATAGCGGGAGGGCCGCAGATACGCAGTATTTT. It encodes CAISQNSGRAADTQYF.

The gene calls are TRBV7-2 and TRBJ1-5; no reliable D call. The CDR3 covers 13 residues. V lost 5 bases and J 3 bases, leaving 8 bases between the germline ends. Germline CDR1 SGHTA, CDR2 FQGNSA. The CDR3 loop reads CASSTDYNQPQHF. The CDR3, as DNA: TGTGCCAGCAGCACAGACTACAATCAGCCCCAGCATTTT.

This clonotype has a handful of counts. This likely reflects a read error, since a far larger clone is one base away. The chain has TRBV11-1 and TRBJ2-5; D call uncertain. CDR1 is SGHAT and CDR2 is FQDESV in the germline V gene (reference sequence). CDR3 size: 11 residues. DNA for the CDR3: TGTGCCAGCAGCTCCCAAGGGACCCAGTACTTC. Residues: CASSSQGTQYF.

This clonotype was picked up many times. The chain is built from TRBV7-2 and TRBJ1-4; D is ambiguous. The V end was cut by 4 bases, the J end by 10 bases, with 19 bases between. CDR1 is SGHTA and CDR2 is FQGNSA in the germline V gene. This CDR3 contains 15 residues. This chain's CDR3 is CASSSTRVASGKLFF. CDR3 bases: TGTGCCAGCAGCTCTACCCGGGTGGCGAGCGGAAAACTGTTTTTT.

This clonotype has a count of ten or more. This sequence joins TRBV7-2 and TRBJ2-5, with a weak D call TRBD1 (6 bases). The germline V gene encodes CDR1 SGHTA and CDR2 FQGNSA. This CDR3 is built from 15 residues. Between the trimmed V and J ends, which lost 5 bases and 4 bases, there was a span of 17 bases. CDR3 in DNA: TGTGCCAGCAGCCCAGGGGACCTTTGGGGAGAGACCCAGTACTTC. Translation: CASSPGDLWGETQYF.

The chain uses TRBV7-8 and TRBJ2-5, with D tentatively TRBD1 (6 bases). This CDR3 comprises 17 residues. Germline V gene sequence: CDR1 SGHVS, CDR2 FQNEAQ. Deletions cut 1 base from V and 1 base from J, with 16 bases between. DNA for the CDR3: TGTGCCAGCAGCTTAGATACGGCAGGGGTCGGCCAAGAGACCCAGTACTTC. It translates to CASSLDTAGVGQETQYF.

To note about this clonotype: A read error may account for a junction end that differs from germline. V usage is TRBV28 and J usage is TRBJ2-5; 8 bases are shared with TRBD1. The CDR3 is 16 amino acids. Per the germline V gene, CDR1 is MDHEN and CDR2 is SYDVKM. CDR3 loop: CANSPLQTGVQETQYF. Here the CDR3 DNA reads TGTGCCAACAGTCCCCTCCAGACAGGGGTGCAAGAGACCCAGTACTTC.

About this clonotype itself: At one end, the junction sequence differs from germline, possibly due to a read error. The V gene is TRBV7-9, the J gene TRBJ2-2, with 8 bases fitting TRBD2. Germline CDR1 reads SEHNR; CDR2 reads FQNEAQ (reference sequence). The CDR3 contains 15 residues. In DNA form, the CDR3 reads TGTGCCAGCAGCATAGCGGGGCCCCTACGAAGGGAGCTGTTTTTT. This sequence encodes CASSIAGPLRRELFF.